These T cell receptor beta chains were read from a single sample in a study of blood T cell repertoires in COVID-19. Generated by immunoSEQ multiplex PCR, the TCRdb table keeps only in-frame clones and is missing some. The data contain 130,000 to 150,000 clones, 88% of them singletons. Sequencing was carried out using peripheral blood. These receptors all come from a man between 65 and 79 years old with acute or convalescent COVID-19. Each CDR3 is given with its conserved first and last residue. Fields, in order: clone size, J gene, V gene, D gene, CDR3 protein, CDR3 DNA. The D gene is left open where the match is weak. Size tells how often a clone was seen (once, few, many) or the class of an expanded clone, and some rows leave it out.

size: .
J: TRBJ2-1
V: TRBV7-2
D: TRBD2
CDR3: CASSLGGLARYNEQFF
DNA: TGTGCCAGCAGCTTAGGGGGACTAGCGAGATACAATGAGCAGTTCTTC

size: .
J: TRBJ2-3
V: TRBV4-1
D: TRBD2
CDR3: CASSLGLAGGYTQYF
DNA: TGCGCCAGCAGCCTAGGACTAGCGGGGGGTTATACGCAGTATTTT

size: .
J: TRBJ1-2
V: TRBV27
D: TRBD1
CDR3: CASSPYGQGTQGYTF
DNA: TGTGCCAGCAGTCCGTACGGACAGGGGACTCAAGGCTACACCTTC

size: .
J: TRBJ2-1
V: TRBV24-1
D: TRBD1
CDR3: CATSDSRTGMGYNEQFF
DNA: TGTGCCACCAGTGATTCCCGGACAGGGATGGGCTACAATGAGCAGTTCTTC

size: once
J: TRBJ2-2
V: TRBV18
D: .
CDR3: CASSPVSRNTGELFF
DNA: TGTGCCAGCTCACCAGTAAGCCGGAACACCGGGGAGCTGTTTTTT

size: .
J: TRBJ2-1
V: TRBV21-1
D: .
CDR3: CASSPRTAPRDNEQFF
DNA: TGTGCCAGCAGCCCTCGGACAGCCCCGCGGGACAATGAGCAGTTCTTC

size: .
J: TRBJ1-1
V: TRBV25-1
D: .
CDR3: CASSEPGGYTEAFF
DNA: TGTGCCAGCAGTGAACCAGGAGGGTACACTGAAGCTTTCTTT

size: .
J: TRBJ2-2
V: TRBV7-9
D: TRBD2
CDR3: CASSSGLAGGGELFF
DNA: TGTGCCAGCAGCTCGGGACTAGCGGGAGGAGGGGAGCTGTTTTTT

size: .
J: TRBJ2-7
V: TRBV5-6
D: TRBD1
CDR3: CASSWGTGSYEQYF
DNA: TGTGCCAGCAGCTGGGGGACAGGCTCCTACGAGCAGTACTTC

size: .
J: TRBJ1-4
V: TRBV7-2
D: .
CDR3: CASSPRGSPNEKLFF
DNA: TGTGCCAGCAGCCCCAGGGGTTCGCCTAATGAAAAACTGTTTTTT

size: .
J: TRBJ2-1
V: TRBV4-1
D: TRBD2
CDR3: CASSLWTSGENNEQFF
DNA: TGCGCCAGCAGCCTGTGGACTAGCGGGGAGAACAATGAGCAGTTCTTC

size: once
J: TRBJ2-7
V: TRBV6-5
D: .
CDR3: CASSYQGQSVYEQYF
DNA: TGTGCCAGCAGTTATCAAGGACAGAGTGTCTACGAGCAGTACTTC

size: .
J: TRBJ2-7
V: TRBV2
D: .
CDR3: CASSEAGRGSYEQYF
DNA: TGTGCCAGCAGTGAGGCAGGGCGTGGCTCCTACGAGCAGTACTTC

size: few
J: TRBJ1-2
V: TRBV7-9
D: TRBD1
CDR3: CASSPRRDRANYGYTF
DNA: TGTGCCAGCAGCCCCAGAAGGGACAGAGCTAACTATGGCTACACCTTC

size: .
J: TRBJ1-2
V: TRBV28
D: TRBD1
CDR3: CASTTGGSYGYTF
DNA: TGTGCCAGCACCACAGGGGGATCTTATGGCTACACCTTC

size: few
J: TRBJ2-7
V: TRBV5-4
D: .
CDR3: CASSLELAGQGLYEQYF
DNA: TGTGCCAGCAGCTTGGAATTAGCGGGACAGGGTCTCTACGAGCAGTACTTC

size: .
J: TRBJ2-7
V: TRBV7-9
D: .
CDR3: CASSSSASSYEQYF
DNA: TGTGCCAGCAGCTCTAGCGCCAGCTCCTACGAGCAGTACTTC

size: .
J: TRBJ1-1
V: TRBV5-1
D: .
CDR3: CASSLWGGTEAFF
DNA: TGCGCCAGCAGCTTGTGGGGAGGCACTGAAGCTTTCTTT

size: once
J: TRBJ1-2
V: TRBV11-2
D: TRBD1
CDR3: CASSPWGTGDQVDYGYTF
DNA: TGTGCCAGCAGCCCTTGGGGGACAGGGGACCAGGTAGACTATGGCTACACCTTC

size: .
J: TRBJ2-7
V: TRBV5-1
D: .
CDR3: CASSIQGVAEQYF
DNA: TGCGCCAGCAGCATACAGGGTGTAGCCGAGCAGTACTTC

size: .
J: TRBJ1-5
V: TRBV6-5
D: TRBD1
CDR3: CATSKGGQGNQPQHF
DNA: TGTGCCACTTCGAAGGGGGGACAGGGGAATCAGCCCCAGCATTTT

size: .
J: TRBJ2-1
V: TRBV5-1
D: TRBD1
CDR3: CASSLVTGGTEQFF
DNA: TGCGCCAGCAGCTTGGTGACAGGGGGCACTGAGCAGTTCTTC

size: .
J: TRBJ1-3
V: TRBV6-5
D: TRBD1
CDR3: CASSNRDRVGNTIYF
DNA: TGTGCCAGCAGTAACCGGGACAGGGTTGGAAACACCATATATTTT

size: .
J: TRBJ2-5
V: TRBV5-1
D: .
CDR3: CASSLGQIQETQYF
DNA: TGCGCCAGCAGCTTGGGACAGATCCAAGAGACCCAGTACTTC

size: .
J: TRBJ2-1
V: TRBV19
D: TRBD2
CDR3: CASTSSGEASYNEQFF
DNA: TGTGCCAGTACCTCGAGCGGGGAGGCTTCCTACAATGAGCAGTTCTTC

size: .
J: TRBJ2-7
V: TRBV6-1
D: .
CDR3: CASSDDRFYEQYF
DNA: TGTGCCAGCAGTGACGACAGGTTCTACGAGCAGTACTTC

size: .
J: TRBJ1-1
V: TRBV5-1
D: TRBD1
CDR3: CASSLTGAMNTEAFF
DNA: TGCGCCAGCAGTTTAACAGGGGCCATGAACACTGAAGCTTTCTTT

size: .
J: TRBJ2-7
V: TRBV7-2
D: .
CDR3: CASSLWYRDIQYEQYF
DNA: TGTGCCAGCAGCTTATGGTACCGGGACATCCAGTACGAGCAGTACTTC

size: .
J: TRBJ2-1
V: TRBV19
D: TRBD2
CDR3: CASSTLGLAENNEQFF
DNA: TGTGCCAGTAGTACCCTGGGACTAGCGGAGAACAATGAGCAGTTCTTC

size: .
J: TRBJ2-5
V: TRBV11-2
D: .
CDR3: CASSLGQKQETQYF
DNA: TGTGCCAGCAGCCTCGGACAGAAACAAGAGACCCAGTACTTC

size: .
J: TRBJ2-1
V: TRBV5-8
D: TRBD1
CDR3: CASSVGQGLYNEQFF
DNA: TGTGCCAGCAGTGTGGGACAGGGATTGTACAATGAGCAGTTCTTC

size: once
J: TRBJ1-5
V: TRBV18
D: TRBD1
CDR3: CASSPGQKNQPQHF
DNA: TGTGCCAGCTCGCCGGGACAGAAAAATCAGCCCCAGCATTTT

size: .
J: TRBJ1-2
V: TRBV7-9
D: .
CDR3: CASTTGTSGYGYTF
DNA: TGTGCCAGCACCACCGGAACATCGGGCTATGGCTACACCTTC

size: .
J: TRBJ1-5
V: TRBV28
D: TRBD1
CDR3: CASSSPYRGRSNQPQHF
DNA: TGTGCCAGCAGTTCCCCATACAGGGGGCGAAGCAATCAGCCCCAGCATTTT

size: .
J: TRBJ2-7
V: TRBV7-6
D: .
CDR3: CASSTTSTGNYEQYF
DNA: TGTGCCAGCAGCACCACGTCGACAGGTAACTACGAGCAGTACTTC

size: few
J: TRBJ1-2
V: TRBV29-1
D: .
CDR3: CSVEVWDTPANYGYTF
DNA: TGCAGCGTTGAAGTATGGGACACCCCAGCTAACTATGGCTACACCTTC

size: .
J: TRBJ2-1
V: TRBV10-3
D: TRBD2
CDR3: CAISGLAEYNEQFF
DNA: TGTGCCATCAGTGGACTAGCGGAGTACAATGAGCAGTTCTTC

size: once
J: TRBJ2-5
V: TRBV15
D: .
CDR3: CATSKRFQETQYF
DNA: TGTGCCACCAGTAAGAGGTTCCAAGAGACCCAGTACTTC

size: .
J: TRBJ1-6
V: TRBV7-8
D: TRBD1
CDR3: CASSLDGQGVSPLHF
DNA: TGTGCCAGCAGCTTAGACGGACAGGGGGTTTCACCCCTCCACTTT

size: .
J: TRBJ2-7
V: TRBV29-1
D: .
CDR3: CSAGWGDYEQYF
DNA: TGCAGCGCCGGTTGGGGGGACTACGAGCAGTACTTC

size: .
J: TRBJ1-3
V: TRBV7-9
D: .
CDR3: CASRPQDVPSSGNTIYF
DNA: TGTGCCAGCAGGCCACAGGACGTGCCGAGCTCTGGAAACACCATATATTTT

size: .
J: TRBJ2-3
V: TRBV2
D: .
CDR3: CASSERSLVTDTQYF
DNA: TGTGCCAGCAGTGAAAGGTCCCTAGTGACAGATACGCAGTATTTT

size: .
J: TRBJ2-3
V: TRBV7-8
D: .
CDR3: CASSLGRMGGSDTQYF
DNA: TGTGCCAGCAGCTTAGGGAGGATGGGGGGTTCAGATACGCAGTATTTT

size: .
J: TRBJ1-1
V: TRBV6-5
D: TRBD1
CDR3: CASSTRTGLNTEAFF
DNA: TGTGCCAGCAGTACTAGGACAGGACTGAACACTGAAGCTTTCTTT

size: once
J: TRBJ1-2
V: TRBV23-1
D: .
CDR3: CASSHPGRNYGYTF
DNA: TGCGCCAGCAGTCACCCAGGTAGGAACTATGGCTACACCTTC